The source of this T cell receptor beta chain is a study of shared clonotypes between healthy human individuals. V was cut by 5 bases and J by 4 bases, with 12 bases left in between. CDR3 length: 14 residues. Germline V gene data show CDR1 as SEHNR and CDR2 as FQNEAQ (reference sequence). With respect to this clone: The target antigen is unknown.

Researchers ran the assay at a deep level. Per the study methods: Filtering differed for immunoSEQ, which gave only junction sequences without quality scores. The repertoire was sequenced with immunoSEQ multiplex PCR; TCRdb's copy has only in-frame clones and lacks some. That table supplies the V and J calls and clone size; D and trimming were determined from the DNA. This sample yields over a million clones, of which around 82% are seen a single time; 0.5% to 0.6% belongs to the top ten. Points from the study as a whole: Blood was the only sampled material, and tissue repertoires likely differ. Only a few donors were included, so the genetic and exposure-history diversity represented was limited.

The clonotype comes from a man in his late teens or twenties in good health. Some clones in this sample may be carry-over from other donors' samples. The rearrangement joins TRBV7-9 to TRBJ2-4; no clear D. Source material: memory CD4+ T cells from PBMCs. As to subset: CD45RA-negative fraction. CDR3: CASSPMDQKNIQYF. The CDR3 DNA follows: TGTGCCAGCAGCCCGATGGACCAAAAAAACATTCAGTACTTC. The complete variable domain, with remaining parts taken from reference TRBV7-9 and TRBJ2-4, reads DTGVSQNPRHKITKRGQNVTFRCDPISEHNRLYWYRQTLGQGPEFLTYFQNEAQLEKSRLLSDRFSAERPKGSFSTLEIQRTEQGDSAMYLCASSPMDQKNIQYFGAGTRLSVL.